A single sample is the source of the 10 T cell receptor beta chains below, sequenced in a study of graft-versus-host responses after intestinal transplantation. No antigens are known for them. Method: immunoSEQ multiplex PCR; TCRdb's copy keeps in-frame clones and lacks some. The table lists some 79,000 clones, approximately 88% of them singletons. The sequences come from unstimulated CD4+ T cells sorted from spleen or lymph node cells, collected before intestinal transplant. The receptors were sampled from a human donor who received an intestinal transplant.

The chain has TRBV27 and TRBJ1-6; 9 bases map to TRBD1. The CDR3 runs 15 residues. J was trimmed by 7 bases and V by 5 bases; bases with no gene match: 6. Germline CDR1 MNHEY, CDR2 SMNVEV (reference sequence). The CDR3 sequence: CASSPGTGLNSPLHF. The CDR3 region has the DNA TGTGCCAGCAGTCCCGGGACAGGGCTCAATTCACCCCTCCACTTT.

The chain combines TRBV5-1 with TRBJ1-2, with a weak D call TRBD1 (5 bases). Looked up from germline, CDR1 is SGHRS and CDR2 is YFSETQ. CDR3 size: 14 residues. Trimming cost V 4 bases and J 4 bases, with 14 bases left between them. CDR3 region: CASSRREVVYGYTF. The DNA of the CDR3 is TGCGCCAGCAGCCGCAGGGAAGTAGTCTATGGCTACACCTTC.

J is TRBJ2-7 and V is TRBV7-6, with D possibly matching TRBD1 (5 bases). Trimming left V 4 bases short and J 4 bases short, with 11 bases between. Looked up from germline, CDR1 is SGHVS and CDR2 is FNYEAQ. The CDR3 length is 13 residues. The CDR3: CASSSWGLYEQYF. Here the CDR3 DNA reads TGTGCCAGCAGCTCGTGGGGCTTGTACGAGCAGTACTTC.

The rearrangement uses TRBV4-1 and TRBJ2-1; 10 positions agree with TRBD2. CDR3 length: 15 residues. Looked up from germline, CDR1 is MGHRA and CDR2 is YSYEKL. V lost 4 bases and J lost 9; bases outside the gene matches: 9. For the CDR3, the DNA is TGCGCCAGCAGCCTAAAAGCGGGGGGGCTGGGTGAGCAGTTCTTC. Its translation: CASSLKAGGLGEQFF.

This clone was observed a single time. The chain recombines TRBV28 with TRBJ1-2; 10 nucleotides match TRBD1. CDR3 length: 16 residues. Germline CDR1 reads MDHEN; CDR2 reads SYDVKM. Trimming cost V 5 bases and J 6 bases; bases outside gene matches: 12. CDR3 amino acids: CASSDDRGLPYNGYTF. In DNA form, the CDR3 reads TGTGCCAGCAGTGACGACAGGGGGCTACCTTACAATGGCTACACCTTC.

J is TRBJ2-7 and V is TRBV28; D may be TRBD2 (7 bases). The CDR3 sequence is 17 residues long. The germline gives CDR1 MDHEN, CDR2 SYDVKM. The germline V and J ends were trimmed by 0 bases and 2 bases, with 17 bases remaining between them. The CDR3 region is CASSLWRSGGETYEQYF. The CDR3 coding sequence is TGTGCCAGCAGTTTATGGCGTTCGGGGGGCGAGACCTACGAGCAGTACTTC.

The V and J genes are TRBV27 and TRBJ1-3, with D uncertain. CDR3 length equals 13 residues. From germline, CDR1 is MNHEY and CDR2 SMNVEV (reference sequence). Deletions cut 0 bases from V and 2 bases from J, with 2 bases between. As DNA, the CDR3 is TGTGCCAGCAGTTTATCCGCTGGAAACACCATATATTTT. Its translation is CASSLSAGNTIYF.

The chain's CDR3 is CASSSSPGTGDEQYF. For the CDR3, the DNA is TGTGCCAGCAGTTCCTCACCCGGGACAGGGGACGAGCAGTACTTC. The chain is built from TRBV27 and TRBJ2-5, with 10 positions matching TRBD1. The J call is doubtful: the DNA matches TRBJ2-7 better. The CDR3 loop spans 15 amino acids. Per germline, CDR1 MNHEY and CDR2 SMNVEV (reference sequence).

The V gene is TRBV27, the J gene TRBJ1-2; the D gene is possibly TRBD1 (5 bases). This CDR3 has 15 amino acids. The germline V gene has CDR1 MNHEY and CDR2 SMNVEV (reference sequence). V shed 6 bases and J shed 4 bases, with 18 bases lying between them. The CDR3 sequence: CASSPTGTRSYGYTF. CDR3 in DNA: TGTGCCAGCAGCCCCACGGGGACTAGATCCTATGGCTACACCTTC.

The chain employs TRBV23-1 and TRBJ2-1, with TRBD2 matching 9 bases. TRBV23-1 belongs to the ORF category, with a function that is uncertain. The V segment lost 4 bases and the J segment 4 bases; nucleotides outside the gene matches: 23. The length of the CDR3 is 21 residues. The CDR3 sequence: CASSPTNGTAGGRDRYNEQFF. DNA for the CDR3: TGCGCCAGCAGTCCTACGAACGGGACAGCAGGCGGGAGGGATAGGTACAATGAGCAGTTCTTC.